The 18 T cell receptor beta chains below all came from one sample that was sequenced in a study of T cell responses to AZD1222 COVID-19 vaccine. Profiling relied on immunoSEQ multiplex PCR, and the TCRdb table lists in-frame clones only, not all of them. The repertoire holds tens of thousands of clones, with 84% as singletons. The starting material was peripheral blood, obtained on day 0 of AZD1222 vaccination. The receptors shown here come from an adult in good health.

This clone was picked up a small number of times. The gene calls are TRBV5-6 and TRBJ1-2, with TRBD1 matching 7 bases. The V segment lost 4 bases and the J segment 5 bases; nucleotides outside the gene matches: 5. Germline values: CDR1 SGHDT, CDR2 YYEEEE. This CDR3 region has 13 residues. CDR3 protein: CASSLDRPYGYTF. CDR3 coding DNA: TGTGCCAGCAGCCTGGACAGGCCGTATGGCTACACCTTC. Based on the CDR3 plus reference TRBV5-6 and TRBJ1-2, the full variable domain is DAGVTQSPTHLIKTRGQQVTLRCSPKSGHDTVSWYQQALGQGPQFIFQYYEEEERQRGNFPDRFSGHQFPNYSSELNVNALLLGDSALYLCASSLDRPYGYTFGSGTRLTVV.

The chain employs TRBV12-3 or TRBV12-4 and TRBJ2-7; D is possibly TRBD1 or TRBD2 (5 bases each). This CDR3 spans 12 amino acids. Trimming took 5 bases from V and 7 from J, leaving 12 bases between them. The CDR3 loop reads CASSSRGQEQYF. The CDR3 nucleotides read TGTGCCAGCAGTAGCCGGGGCCAAGAGCAGTACTTC.

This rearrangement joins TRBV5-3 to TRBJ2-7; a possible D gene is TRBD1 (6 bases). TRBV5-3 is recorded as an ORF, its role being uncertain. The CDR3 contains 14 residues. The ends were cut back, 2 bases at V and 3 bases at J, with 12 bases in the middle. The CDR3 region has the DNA TGTGCCAGAAGCTTTTTGACAGGCGACTACGAGCAGTACTTC. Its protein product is CARSFLTGDYEQYF.

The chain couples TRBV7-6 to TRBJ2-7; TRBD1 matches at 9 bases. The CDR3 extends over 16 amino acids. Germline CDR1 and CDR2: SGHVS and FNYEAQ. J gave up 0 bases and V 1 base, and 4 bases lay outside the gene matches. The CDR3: CASSLGGTGSSYEQYF. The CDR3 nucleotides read TGTGCCAGCAGCTTAGGGGGGACAGGGAGCTCCTACGAGCAGTACTTC.

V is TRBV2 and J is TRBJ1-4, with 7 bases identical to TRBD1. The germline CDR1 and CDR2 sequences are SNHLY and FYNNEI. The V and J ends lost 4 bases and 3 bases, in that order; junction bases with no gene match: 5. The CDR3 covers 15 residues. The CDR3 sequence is CASSAQQGPNEKLFF. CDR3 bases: TGTGCCAGCAGTGCCCAACAGGGGCCTAATGAAAAACTGTTTTTT. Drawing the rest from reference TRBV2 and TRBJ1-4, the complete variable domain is EPEVTQTPSHQVTQMGQEVILRCVPISNHLYFYWYRQILGQKVEFLVSFYNNEISEKSEIFDDQFSVERPDGSNFTLKIRSTKLEDSAMYFCASSAQQGPNEKLFFGSGTQLSVL.

CDR3 coding DNA: TGTGCCAGCAGCGTAGCAGGGCAGAGGAACACTGAAGCTTTCTTT. Translated, it gives CASSVAGQRNTEAFF. The chain links TRBV9 to TRBJ1-1; D is perhaps TRBD1 (5 bases). The CDR3 loop spans 15 amino acids. Germline values: CDR1 SGDLS, CDR2 YYNGEE. The V end lost 0 bases, the J end lost 1 base, and 10 bases lay between the germline ends.

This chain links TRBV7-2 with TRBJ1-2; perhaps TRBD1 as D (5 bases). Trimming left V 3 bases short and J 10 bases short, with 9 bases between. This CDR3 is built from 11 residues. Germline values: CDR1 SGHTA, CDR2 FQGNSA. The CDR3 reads CASSFSGFYTF. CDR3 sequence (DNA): TGTGCCAGCAGCTTTTCAGGGTTCTACACCTTC.

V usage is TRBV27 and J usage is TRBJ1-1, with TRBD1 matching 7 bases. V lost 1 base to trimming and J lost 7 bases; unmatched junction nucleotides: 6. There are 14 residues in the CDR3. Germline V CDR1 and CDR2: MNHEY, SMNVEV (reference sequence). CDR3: CASSLLGTVFEAFF. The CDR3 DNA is TGTGCCAGCAGTTTATTGGGGACAGTTTTTGAAGCTTTCTTT.

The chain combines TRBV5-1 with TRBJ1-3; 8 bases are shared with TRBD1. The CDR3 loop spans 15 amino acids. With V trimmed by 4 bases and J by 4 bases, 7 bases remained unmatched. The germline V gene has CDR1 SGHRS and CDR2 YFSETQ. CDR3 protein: CASSLQGARGNTIYF. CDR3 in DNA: TGCGCCAGCAGCCTCCAGGGGGCGCGAGGAAACACCATATATTTT.

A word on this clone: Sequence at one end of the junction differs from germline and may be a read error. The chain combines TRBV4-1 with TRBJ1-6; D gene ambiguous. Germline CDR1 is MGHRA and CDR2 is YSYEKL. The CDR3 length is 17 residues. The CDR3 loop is CASSQLINSGNKSPLHF. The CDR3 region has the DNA TGCGCCAGCAGCCAGCTCATAAATTCCGGGAATAAATCACCCCTCCACTTT.

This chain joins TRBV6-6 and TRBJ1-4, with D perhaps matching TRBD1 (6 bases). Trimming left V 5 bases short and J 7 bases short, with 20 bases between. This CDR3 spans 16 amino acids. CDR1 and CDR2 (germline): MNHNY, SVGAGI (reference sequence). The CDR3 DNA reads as TGTGCCAGCAGTACTCTTCCCGGGACAAGACTTGAAAAACTGTTTTTT. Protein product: CASSTLPGTRLEKLFF.

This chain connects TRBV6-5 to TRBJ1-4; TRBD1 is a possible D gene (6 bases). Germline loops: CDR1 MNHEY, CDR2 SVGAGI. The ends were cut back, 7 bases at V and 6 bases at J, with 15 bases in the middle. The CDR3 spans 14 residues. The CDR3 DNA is TGTGCCAGCACCCTGGGGGGGCCGGATGAAAAACTGTTTTTT. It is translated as CASTLGGPDEKLFF.

The CDR3 protein is CASSIDPPWERGGTDTQYF. The CDR3 DNA reads TGTGCCAGTAGTATAGACCCCCCCTGGGAGCGGGGGGGCACAGATACGCAGTATTTT. V gene TRBV19 combines with J gene TRBJ2-3, with TRBD2 matching over 9 bases. CDR3 length: 19 residues. Trimming removed 0 bases from V and 1 base from J; junction bases left unmatched: 11. Germline V gene lookup returns CDR1 LNHDA and CDR2 SQIVND (reference sequence).

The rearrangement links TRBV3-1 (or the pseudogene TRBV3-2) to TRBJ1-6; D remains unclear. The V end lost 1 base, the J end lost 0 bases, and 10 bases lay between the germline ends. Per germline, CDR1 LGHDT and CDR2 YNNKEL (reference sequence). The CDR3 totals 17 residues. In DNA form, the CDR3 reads TGTGCCAGCAGCCAAGGGGCAAGCCGCTCCTATAATTCACCCCTCCACTTT. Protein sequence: CASSQGASRSYNSPLHF.

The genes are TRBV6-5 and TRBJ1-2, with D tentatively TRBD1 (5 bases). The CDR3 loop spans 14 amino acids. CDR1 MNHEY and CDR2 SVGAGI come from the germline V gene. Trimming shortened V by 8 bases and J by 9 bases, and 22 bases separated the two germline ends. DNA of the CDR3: TGTGCCAGCTCGAAATCCCTCCAGGGTAGTAGCTACACCTTC. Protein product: CASSKSLQGSSYTF.

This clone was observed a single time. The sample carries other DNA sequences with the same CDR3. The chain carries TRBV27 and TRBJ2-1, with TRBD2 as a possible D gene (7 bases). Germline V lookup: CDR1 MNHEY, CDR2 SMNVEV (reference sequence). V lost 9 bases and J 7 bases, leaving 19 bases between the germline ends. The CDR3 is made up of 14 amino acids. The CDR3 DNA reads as TGTGCCAGTAGTAGGAGGGGGGGCCTTAATGAGCAGTTCTTC. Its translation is CASSRRGGLNEQFF.

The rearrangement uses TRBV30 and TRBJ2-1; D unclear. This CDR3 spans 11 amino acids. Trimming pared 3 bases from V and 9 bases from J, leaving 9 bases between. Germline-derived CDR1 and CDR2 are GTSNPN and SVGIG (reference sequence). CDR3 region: CAWRWGGEQFF. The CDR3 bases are TGTGCCTGGAGGTGGGGTGGTGAGCAGTTCTTC.

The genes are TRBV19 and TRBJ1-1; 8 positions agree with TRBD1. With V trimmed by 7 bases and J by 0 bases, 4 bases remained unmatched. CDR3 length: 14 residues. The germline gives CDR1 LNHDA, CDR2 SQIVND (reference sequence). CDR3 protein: CASTLGQVNTEAFF. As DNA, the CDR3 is TGTGCCAGTACCCTGGGACAGGTGAACACTGAAGCTTTCTTT.